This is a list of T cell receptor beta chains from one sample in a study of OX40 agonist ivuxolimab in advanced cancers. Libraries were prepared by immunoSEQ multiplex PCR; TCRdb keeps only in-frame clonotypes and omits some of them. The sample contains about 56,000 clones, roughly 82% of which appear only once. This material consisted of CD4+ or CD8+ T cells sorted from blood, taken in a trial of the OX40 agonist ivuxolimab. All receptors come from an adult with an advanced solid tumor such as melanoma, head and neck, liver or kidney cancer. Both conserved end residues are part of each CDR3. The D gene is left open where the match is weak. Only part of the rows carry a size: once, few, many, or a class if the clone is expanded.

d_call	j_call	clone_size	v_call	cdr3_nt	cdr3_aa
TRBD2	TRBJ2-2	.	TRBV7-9	TGTGCCAGCAGCTTAGCACTAGCGGAGACCGGGGAGCTGTTTTTT	CASSLALAETGELFF
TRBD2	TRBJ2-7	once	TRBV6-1	TGTGCCAGCAACCGACTAGCGGGGACCCTTGGCGAGCAGTACTTC	CASNRLAGTLGEQYF
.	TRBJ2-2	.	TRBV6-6	TGTGCCTGTCGCAGGGGCGAGAAGACCGGGGAGCTGTTTTTT	CACRRGEKTGELFF
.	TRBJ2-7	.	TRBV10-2	TGCGCCAGCATTTATGGACAGAGCTCCTACGAGCAGTACTTC	CASIYGQSSYEQYF
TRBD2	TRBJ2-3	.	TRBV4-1	TGCGCCAGCCCCCCTACTAGCGGGAGCCAGGGGACAGATACGCAGTATTTT	CASPPTSGSQGTDTQYF
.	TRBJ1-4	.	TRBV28	TGTGCCGGTAAACACTCAACTAATGAAAAACTGTTTTTT	CAGKHSTNEKLFF
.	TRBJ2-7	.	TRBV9	TGTGCCAGCAGCCCGCGGGACAGCGCGTTTTACTACGAGCAGTACTTC	CASSPRDSAFYYEQYF
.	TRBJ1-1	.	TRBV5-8	TGTGCCAGCAGCCCGACGATATGGAGTGAAGCTTTCTTT	CASSPTIWSEAFF
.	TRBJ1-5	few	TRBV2	TGTGCCAGCAGTGTGGTGCCCCAGGGGCCCCAGCATTTT	CASSVVPQGPQHF
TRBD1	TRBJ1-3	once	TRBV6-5	TGTGCCAGCAGACCACGACAGGGGTTTGGAAACACCATATATTTT	CASRPRQGFGNTIYF
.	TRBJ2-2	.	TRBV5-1	TGCGCCAGCAGCTTGGGCAGGGCGCGAGACACCGGGGAGCTGTTTTTT	CASSLGRARDTGELFF
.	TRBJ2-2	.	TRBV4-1	TGCGCCAGCAGCCGAGGTAGTGTGAACACCGGGGAGCTGTTTTTT	CASSRGSVNTGELFF
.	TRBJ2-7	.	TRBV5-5	TGTGCCAGCAGTATTTCCTACGAGCAGTACTTC	CASSISYEQYF
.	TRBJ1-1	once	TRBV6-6	TGTGCCAGCAGTTACTCGGGGGGAAAAGCTTTCTTT	CASSYSGGKAFF
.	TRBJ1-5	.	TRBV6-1	TGTGCCAGCAGTGCGTCTTTGGGGAATCAGCCCCAGCATTTT	CASSASLGNQPQHF
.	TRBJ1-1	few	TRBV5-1	TGCGCCAGCAGCTGGGGCTTGGGAACTGAAGCTTTCTTT	CASSWGLGTEAFF
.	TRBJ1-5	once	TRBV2	TGTGCCAGCAGTGAGCAGGGGTCCAGCAATCAGCCCCAGCATTTT	CASSEQGSSNQPQHF
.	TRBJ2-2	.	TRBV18	TGTGCCAGCTCACCAGTTTGGCTCTACGTTCGGGCGAACGCCGGGGAGCTGTTTTTT	CASSPVWLYVRANAGELFF